A single T cell receptor (beta chain) is shown here with its context. Its target is unknown. The sample comes from a study of shared clonotypes between healthy human individuals. Overall study context: CD4 naive and CD4 memory each took three plates per donor, while CD8 naive took two and CD8 memory one. Study-level points and caveats: Clonotypes not shared had lower generation probabilities than those common to all four donors.

The germline gives CDR1 SGHRS, CDR2 YFSETQ. This CDR3 has 12 amino acids. The germline V and J ends were trimmed by 4 bases and 0 bases, with 4 bases remaining between them. Replicate PCRs from sorted subsets contained approximately 190 ng DNA, which is approximately 30,000 T cell genomes. Assay used: immunoSEQ multiplex PCR; TCRdb lists only in-frame clones, some missing. The sample consists of a few million clones, more than 80% of them appearing once. The TCR was taken from a man between 18 and 35 years old in good health. Some clones in this sample may be carry-over from other donors' samples. The J gene is TRBJ1-1, the V gene TRBV5-1; unclear D gene. The sample consisted of naive CD4+ T cells from PBMCs. Subset here: CD45RA+ positively selected. CDR3 region: CASSGVNTEAFF. CDR3 DNA: TGCGCCAGCAGCGGCGTGAACACTGAAGCTTTCTTT. The variable domain in full, completed from reference TRBV5-1 and TRBJ1-1, reads KAGVTQTPRYLIKTRGQQVTLSCSPISGHRSVSWYQQTPGQGLQFLFEYFSETQRNKGNFPGRFSGRQFSNSRSEMNVSTLELGDSALYLCASSGVNTEAFFGQGTRLTVV.